A selection of T cell receptor beta chains follows, all from one sample in a study of blood T cell repertoires in COVID-19. Method: immunoSEQ multiplex PCR; TCRdb's copy keeps in-frame clones and lacks some. The sample contains over 95,000 clones, around nine tenths of which appear only once. Sequenced input: peripheral blood. The source is a human donor with acute or convalescent COVID-19. The donor label of this sample is uncertain. The CDR3 runs from the conserved cysteine through the conserved F or W. D genes are given only for firm matches. Some rows have no size entry. The others give once, few or many, or a class for an expanded clone.

J gene | V gene | clone size | D gene | CDR3 length | CDR3 DNA | CDR3 protein
TRBJ2-5 | TRBV10-2 | NA | NA | 15 | TGCGCCAGCAGTGAATCGGACACCGTGGGAGAGACCCAGTACTTC | CASSESDTVGETQYF
TRBJ2-1 | TRBV24-1 | NA | NA | 17 | TGTGCCACCAGTGATTTTGCGGGGCCGGTCAACTACAATGAGCAGTTCTTC | CATSDFAGPVNYNEQFF
TRBJ2-7 | TRBV9 | NA | TRBD1 | 12 | TGTGCCAGCAGCACAGGGGACAACGAGCAGTACTTC | CASSTGDNEQYF
TRBJ1-1 | TRBV14 | NA | TRBD1 | 13 | TGTGCCAGCAGCAGGGGGCTGAACACTGAAGCTTTCTTT | CASSRGLNTEAFF
TRBJ2-5 | TRBV19 | few | TRBD2 | 15 | TGTGCCAGTAGTGCACTGGGCGGGAGTCGAGAGACCCAGTACTTC | CASSALGGSRETQYF
TRBJ1-3 | TRBV6-5 | NA | TRBD1 | 16 | TGTGCCAGCAGTTACTCGACAGGGAAAAGTATAAACACCATATATTTT | CASSYSTGKSINTIYF
TRBJ1-5 | TRBV21-1 | NA | NA | 14 | TGTGCCAGCATCACGGGACAGGGGTTTCAGCCCCAGCATTTT | CASITGQGFQPQHF
TRBJ2-3 | TRBV27 | NA | TRBD2 | 17 | TGTGCCAGCAGTTCCAGGACTAGCGGAGTTAGCACAGATACGCAGTATTTT | CASSSRTSGVSTDTQYF
TRBJ1-2 | TRBV18 | once | NA | 13 | TGTGCCAGCTCACAGGACAGAACCTCCGGCTACACCTTC | CASSQDRTSGYTF
TRBJ2-7 | TRBV5-1 | NA | TRBD2 | 14 | TGCGCCAGCAGCTCACTAGCGGGATTCTACGAGCAGTACTTC | CASSSLAGFYEQYF
TRBJ2-7 | TRBV6-2/TRBV6-3 | few | TRBD1 | 15 | TGTGCCAGCAGTTACAGGGGACAGGGTACCTACGAGCAGTACTTC | CASSYRGQGTYEQYF
TRBJ1-2 | TRBV10-3 | NA | TRBD1 | 13 | TGTGCCATCGCGGGACAGGGGGCTTATGGCTACACCTTC | CAIAGQGAYGYTF
TRBJ2-2 | TRBV4-2 | few | TRBD2 | 19 | TGTGCCAGCAGCCAACCGGGACTAGCGGGAGGGGGGAACACCGGGGAGCTGTTTTTT | CASSQPGLAGGGNTGELFF
TRBJ1-1 | TRBV4-2 | NA | NA | 16 | TGTGCCAGCAGCCAAGACGCCTCCCTAGCGAACACTGAAGCTTTCTTT | CASSQDASLANTEAFF
TRBJ2-1 | TRBV6-2/TRBV6-3 | NA | NA | 16 | TGTGCCAGCAGTTACGGTCGACTAGGCTCCTACAATGAGCAGTTCTTC | CASSYGRLGSYNEQFF
TRBJ2-4 | TRBV7-9 | NA | NA | 15 | TGTGCCAGCAGCTTAGGTGGCGCAGGCAAAAACATTCAGTACTTC | CASSLGGAGKNIQYF
TRBJ2-4 | TRBV4-1 | NA | TRBD2 | 21 | TGCGCCAGCAGCCCTCGACAGGGGACTAGCGGGAGGGCTTGGGCCAAAAACATTCAGTACTTC | CASSPRQGTSGRAWAKNIQYF
TRBJ1-5 | TRBV2 | NA | TRBD1 | 15 | TGTGCCAGCAGTGAGGACAGGAACGCATGGCAGCCCCAGCATTTT | CASSEDRNAWQPQHF
TRBJ2-3 | TRBV27 | NA | TRBD2 | 17 | TGTGCCAGCAGTTTGGTAATGACTAGCGGGAGCCCAGATACGCAGTATTTT | CASSLVMTSGSPDTQYF
TRBJ2-3 | TRBV15 | NA | TRBD2 | 17 | TGTGCCACCAGCACCGGACTAGCGGGGGGGATAAGAGATACGCAGTATTTT | CATSTGLAGGIRDTQYF
TRBJ2-3 | TRBV6-6 | NA | NA | 12 | TGTGCCAGCAGCCCCCTCCCGGATACGCAGTATTTT | CASSPLPDTQYF
TRBJ1-6 | TRBV19 | NA | NA | 16 | TGTGCCAGTAGTTTAACAGGGATACTTCATAATTCACCCCTCCACTTT | CASSLTGILHNSPLHF